The 25 T cell receptor beta chains given below trace back to one sample, sequenced in a study of cytomegalovirus exposure and HLA in healthy donors (dated by TCRdb to the late 2010s). The library was produced with the immunoSEQ multiplex PCR assay. For the multiplex PCR, a mixture combining 60 forward primers for TCR Vbeta segments and 13 reverse primers for TCR Jbeta segments was used. TCRdb mirrors the immuneACCESS table, restricted to in-frame sequences. Some clones are absent from its copies; in checked studies, under half trace to an unresolved V gene, and the reason for the others is unknown. The sample yields 85,000 to 120,000 clones; around 80% were counted once. 5% to 7.5% of the sample belongs to the ten largest clones. Sequencing was done on a sample of PBMCs. The origin of the receptors is a woman aged 45 to 65 in good health and CMV-seropositive.

V gene TRBV5-1 combines with J gene TRBJ2-5; D possibly corresponds to TRBD2 (6 bases). The V end was cut by 0 bases, the J end by 4 bases, with 13 bases between. CDR3 size: 15 residues. Germline-derived CDR1 and CDR2 are SGHRS and YFSETQ. The CDR3 loop is CASSLEASVPETQYF. Here the CDR3 DNA reads TGCGCCAGCAGCTTGGAGGCTAGCGTCCCAGAGACCCAGTACTTC.

The V gene is TRBV9, the J gene TRBJ1-2, with D maybe TRBD1 (5 bases). This CDR3 has 16 amino acids. The V gene lost 0 bases and the J gene lost 4 bases, with 16 bases spanning the gap. Per germline, CDR1 SGDLS and CDR2 YYNGEE. The CDR3, as DNA: TGTGCCAGCAGCGTAGGGCAGGGCCCCCTCACCTATGGCTACACCTTC. It translates to CASSVGQGPLTYGYTF.

V gene TRBV5-1 combines with J gene TRBJ2-2; 8 bases map to TRBD2. Germline V gene sequence: CDR1 SGHRS, CDR2 YFSETQ. Unmatched junction bases numbered 9, after V lost 4 bases and J lost 4 bases. The CDR3 is made up of 16 amino acids. DNA for the CDR3: TGCGCCAGCAGCGCCCCGGGACTAGTTGGCACCGGGGAGCTGTTTTTT. Translating it yields CASSAPGLVGTGELFF.

The J gene is TRBJ1-2, the V gene TRBV6-6, with TRBD1 matching 7 bases. V gave up 6 bases and J gave up 1 base; unmatched junction bases: 2. Germline V lookup: CDR1 MNHNY, CDR2 SVGAGI (reference sequence). The CDR3 has 13 residues. CDR3 nucleotide sequence: TGTGCCAGCAGACAGGGGCATAACTATGGCTACACCTTC. Translation gives CASRQGHNYGYTF.

The chain employs TRBV5-1 and TRBJ2-7, with TRBD1 as a possible D gene (5 bases). The CDR3 has 14 amino acids. Germline loops: CDR1 SGHRS, CDR2 YFSETQ. V was shortened by 5 bases and J by 9 bases, with 21 bases between the two germline ends. The CDR3 DNA follows: TGCGCCAGCAGTTCCGACAGCTCCGTTCTGGGGCAGTACTTC. Protein product: CASSSDSSVLGQYF.

This clone was observed at least ten times. The chain employs TRBV5-4 and TRBJ2-5, with 12 positions matching TRBD2. Germline CDR1 is SGHNT and CDR2 is YYREEE (reference sequence). This CDR3 is 15 amino acids long. Trimming took 4 bases from V and 3 from J; bases not matched to a gene: 4. For the CDR3, the DNA is TGTGCCAGCAGCCTACGGACTAGCGGGGAAGAGACCCAGTACTTC. Its translation: CASSLRTSGEETQYF. Variable domain in full (rest from reference TRBV5-4 and TRBJ2-5): ETGVTQSPTHLIKTRGQQVTLRCSSQSGHNTVSWYQQALGQGPQFIFQYYREEENGRGNFPPRFSGLQFPNYSSELNVNALELDDSALYLCASSLRTSGEETQYFGPGTRLLVL.

The chain is built from TRBV10-3 and TRBJ1-2; D unresolved. The CDR3 is made up of 13 amino acids. The germline V gene encodes CDR1 ENHRY and CDR2 SYGVKD. V gave up 3 bases and J gave up 2 bases, with 7 bases separating them. The CDR3 DNA follows: TGTGCCATCAGTGATTCAGGAAACTATGGCTACACCTTC. Protein: CAISDSGNYGYTF.

This sequence joins TRBV6-6 and TRBJ1-1; a weak D match, TRBD1 (6 bases). The ends were cut back, 7 bases at V and 2 bases at J, with 17 bases in the middle. The CDR3 covers 15 residues. Per germline, CDR1 MNHNY and CDR2 SVGAGI (reference sequence). The CDR3, as DNA: TGTGCCAGCAATTCTCCACAGGGCGGAAACACTGAAGCTTTCTTT. This codes for CASNSPQGGNTEAFF.

This rearrangement joins TRBV4-1 to TRBJ1-2; D gene uncertain. Germline CDR1 MGHRA, CDR2 YSYEKL. The CDR3 is made up of 14 amino acids. The V end was cut by 0 bases, the J end by 2 bases, with 7 bases between. Here the CDR3 reads CASSQEGSNYGYTF. The DNA for the CDR3 is TGCGCCAGCAGCCAAGAGGGCAGCAACTATGGCTACACCTTC.

This chain joins TRBV6-5 and TRBJ1-2; a weak D match, TRBD1 (6 bases). Deletions cut 4 bases from V and 4 bases from J, with 16 bases between. Per germline, CDR1 MNHEY and CDR2 SVGAGI. The CDR3 runs to 15 residues. In DNA, the CDR3 is TGTGCCAGCAGTTTCGGGACACGAACCTTCTATGGCTACACCTTC. This sequence encodes CASSFGTRTFYGYTF.

V and J are TRBV7-3 and TRBJ2-3; the D gene is possibly TRBD2 (7 bases). V dropped 5 bases and J dropped 5 bases, with 17 bases sitting between them. CDR3 length equals 15 residues. Germline CDR1 reads SGHTA; CDR2 reads FQGTGA. As DNA, the CDR3 is TGTGCCAGCAGCCTACTAGGGGGGGGGCAAGATACGCAGTATTTT. Amino acid sequence: CASSLLGGGQDTQYF.

The chain combines TRBV9 with TRBJ1-3, with 7 bases identical to TRBD1. There are 17 residues in the CDR3. Germline values: CDR1 SGDLS, CDR2 YYNGEE. The junction had 6 bases not matched to a gene; V was cut back by 0 bases and J by 0 bases. The CDR3: CASSVGGTAFSGNTIYF. The CDR3 DNA reads as TGTGCCAGCAGCGTAGGCGGGACAGCGTTCTCTGGAAACACCATATATTTT.

The CDR3 here is CASRRTEYYNEQFF. CDR3 sequence (DNA): TGTGCCAGCAGGAGGACAGAATACTACAATGAGCAGTTCTTC. This chain joins TRBV2 and TRBJ2-1, with TRBD1 as a possible D gene (6 bases). Germline CDR1 and CDR2: SNHLY and FYNNEI. V lost 6 bases to trimming and J lost 3 bases, with 12 bases between them. The CDR3 is 14 amino acids.

This clone was seen a single time. This sequence joins TRBV6-5 and TRBJ1-2; 8 nucleotides match TRBD1. From germline, CDR1 is MNHEY and CDR2 SVGAGI. CDR3 size: 15 residues. V shed 0 bases, J shed 4 bases, and the junction held 4 bases outside the gene matches. The CDR3 nucleotides read TGTGCCAGCAGTTACTCACAGGGGGGGAGCTATGGCTACACCTTC. Translated, it gives CASSYSQGGSYGYTF.

The chain couples TRBV23-1 to TRBJ1-5; 7 bases are a match to TRBD1. TRBV23-1 is sorted into the ORF group, with uncertain function. The CDR3 runs 17 residues. Trimming at V came to 6 bases and at J to 0 bases, leaving 11 bases not matched to a gene. The CDR3 protein is CASRILQGPDSNQPQHF. DNA of the CDR3: TGCGCCAGCAGGATTTTACAGGGGCCAGATAGCAATCAGCCCCAGCATTTT.

This clone was seen a handful of times. The chain couples TRBV6-1 to TRBJ2-1; possible D gene TRBD2, 6 bases. CDR3 size: 12 residues. Germline assignment: CDR1 MNHNS and CDR2 SASEGT. The V gene lost 10 bases and the J gene lost 7 bases, with 14 bases spanning the gap. The CDR3 bases are TGTGCCACCCGGGACGCGGGGAATGAGCAGTTCTTC. It yields the protein CATRDAGNEQFF.

This chain joins TRBV27 and TRBJ2-4, with D uncertain. With 4 bases removed from V and 2 bases from J, the gap between germline ends came to 9 bases. The CDR3 contains 14 residues. From germline, CDR1 is MNHEY and CDR2 SMNVEV (reference sequence). CDR3 DNA sequence: TGTGCCAGCAGTTCCCCCTTAACCAAAAACATTCAGTACTTC. Encoded protein: CASSSPLTKNIQYF.

V is TRBV6-5 and J is TRBJ1-3, with D unclear. The ends were cut back, 2 bases at V and 0 bases at J, with 11 bases in the middle. The CDR3 extends over 16 amino acids. Germline CDR1 and CDR2: MNHEY and SVGAGI. CDR3 amino acids: CASSYKPPYSGNTIYF. CDR3 DNA sequence: TGTGCCAGCAGTTACAAGCCCCCATACTCTGGAAACACCATATATTTT.

The CDR3 nucleotides are TGCAGCGCCTCCGTTCTCTACCCCCCGGGCAATCAGCCCCAGCATTTT. Its protein is CSASVLYPPGNQPQHF. The genes are TRBV29-1 and TRBJ1-5; the D is unclear. The CDR3 loop spans 16 amino acids. Between the trimmed V and J ends, which lost 7 bases and 2 bases, there was a span of 21 bases. The germline V gene has CDR1 SQVTM and CDR2 ANQGSEA.

The chain links TRBV5-1 to TRBJ1-1, with a tentative D call TRBD1 (5 bases). Per germline, CDR1 SGHRS and CDR2 YFSETQ. The length of the CDR3 is 15 residues. Trimming stripped 6 bases from V and 0 bases from J, with 15 bases between. The CDR3: CASTSGLAMNTEAFF. DNA for the CDR3: TGCGCCAGCACCTCAGGGTTAGCCATGAACACTGAAGCTTTCTTT.

V usage is TRBV19 and J usage is TRBJ1-1; the match to TRBD1 covers 7 bases. Germline V CDR1 and CDR2: LNHDA, SQIVND (reference sequence). With V trimmed by 10 bases and J by 3 bases, 14 bases remained unmatched. This CDR3 contains 15 residues. The CDR3 is CATEGIQGSYTEAFF. CDR3 bases: TGTGCCACCGAAGGGATACAGGGGAGTTACACTGAAGCTTTCTTT.

The rearrangement links TRBV27 to TRBJ2-2; 9 bases are shared with TRBD2. The germline CDR1 and CDR2 sequences are MNHEY and SMNVEV (reference sequence). This CDR3 is built from 15 residues. V lost 6 bases and J lost 3; bases outside the gene matches: 5. The CDR3 DNA reads TGTGCCAGCAGCCAGCGGGGGGTTGACACCGGGGAGCTGTTTTTT. Its protein is CASSQRGVDTGELFF.

V is TRBV14 and J is TRBJ2-1; 10 positions match TRBD1. Per the germline V gene, CDR1 is SGHDN and CDR2 is FVKESK. CDR3 length: 17 amino acids. Trimming took 4 bases from V and 8 from J; bases not matched to a gene: 14. In DNA form, the CDR3 reads TGTGCCAGCAGCCGCTCGACAGGGGGCGTAACGGGCTATGAGCAGTTCTTC. Its translation: CASSRSTGGVTGYEQFF.

This chain connects TRBV9 to TRBJ2-5; 15 nucleotides match TRBD2. The CDR3 covers 17 residues. The V segment lost 2 bases and the J segment 1 base; nucleotides outside the gene matches: 3. Germline CDR1 and CDR2: SGDLS and YYNGEE. The CDR3, as DNA: TGTGCCAGCAGCGTCGGGACTAGCGGGGGGTCCCAAGAGACCCAGTACTTC. Translated, it gives CASSVGTSGGSQETQYF. Looking up the rest from reference TRBV9 and TRBJ2-5 gives the full variable domain: DSGVTQTPKHLITATGQRVTLRCSPRSGDLSVYWYQQSLDQGLQFLIQYYNGEERAKGNILERFSAQQFPDLHSELNLSSLELGDSALYFCASSVGTSGGSQETQYFGPGTRLLVL.

The chain recombines TRBV6-5 with TRBJ1-2; 7 positions match TRBD1. The CDR3 contains 14 residues. CDR1 and CDR2 from the germline V gene are MNHEY and SVGAGI. The V gene end was trimmed by 6 bases and the J gene end by 4 bases; junction bases not matched to a gene: 8. The CDR3 nucleotides are TGTGCCAGCAGAGCAACAGGGGCCCTCTATGGCTACACCTTC. Amino acid sequence: CASRATGALYGYTF.